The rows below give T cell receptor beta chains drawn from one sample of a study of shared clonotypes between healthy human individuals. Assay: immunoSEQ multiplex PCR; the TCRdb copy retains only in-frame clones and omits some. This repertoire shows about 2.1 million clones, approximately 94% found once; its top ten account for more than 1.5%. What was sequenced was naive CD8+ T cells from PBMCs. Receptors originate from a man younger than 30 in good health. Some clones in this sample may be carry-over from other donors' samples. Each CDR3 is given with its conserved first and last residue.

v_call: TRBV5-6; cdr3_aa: CASSLGSLAGEQYF
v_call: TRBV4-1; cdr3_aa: CASSQGREGPGANVLTF
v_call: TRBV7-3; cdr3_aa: CASSFSGQGGGYTF
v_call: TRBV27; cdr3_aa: CASSLSANYGYTF
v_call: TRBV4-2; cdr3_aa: CASSQPSKGREAVSEQFF
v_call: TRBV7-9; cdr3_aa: CASSPGRDTQYF
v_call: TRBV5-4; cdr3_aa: CASSLGGTYEQYF
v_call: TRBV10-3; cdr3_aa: CAISDGQQETQYF
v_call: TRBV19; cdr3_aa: CATGQGVEVQPQHF
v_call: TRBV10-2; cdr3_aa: CASSESVLHLNYGYTF
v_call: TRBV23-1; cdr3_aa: CASSQSGLAGENTGELFF
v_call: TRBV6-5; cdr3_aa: CASSLNRGRDGYTF
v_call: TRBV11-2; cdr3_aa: CASSHTRGLGYGYTF
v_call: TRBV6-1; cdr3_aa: CASSESGGFVRDGYTF
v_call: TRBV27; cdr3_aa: CASSSGQGMNTEAFF
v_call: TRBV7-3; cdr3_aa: CASSPEGLAGYYEQFF
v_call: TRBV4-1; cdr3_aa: CASSQDSGGTYEQYF
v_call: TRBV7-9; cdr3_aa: CASSSTSERYEQYF
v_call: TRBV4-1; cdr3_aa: CASSQDRATGGDTEAFF
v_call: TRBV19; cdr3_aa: CASSITPGTSGFNEQFF
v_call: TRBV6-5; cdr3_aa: CASSYRDSNYGYTF
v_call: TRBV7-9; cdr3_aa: CASSDSYEQYF
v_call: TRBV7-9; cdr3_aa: CASDIRGLTEAFF
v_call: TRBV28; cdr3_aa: CASSITGEQFF
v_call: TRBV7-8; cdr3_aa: CASSSMRSYNEQFF
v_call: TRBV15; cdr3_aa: CATSRVNNQQYF
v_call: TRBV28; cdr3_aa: CAADANNEQFF
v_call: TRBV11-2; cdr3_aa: CASSISAYEQYF
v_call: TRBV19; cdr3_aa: CASSSLAGAHYEQYF
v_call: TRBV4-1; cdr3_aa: CASSQDPIVLGQGYEQYF
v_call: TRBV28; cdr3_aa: CASSHAPYEQYF
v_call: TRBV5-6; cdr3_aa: CASSPGAGANVLTF
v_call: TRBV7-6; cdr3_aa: CASSLASSGRTGELFF
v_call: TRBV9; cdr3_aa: CASSVVSGSDTQYF
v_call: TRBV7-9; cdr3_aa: CASSALRGTTYEQYF
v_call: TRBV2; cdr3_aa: CASSDRYGRAPWSYEQYF
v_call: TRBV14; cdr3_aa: CASSQRTKVVTEAFF
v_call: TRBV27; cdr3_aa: CASSLSSRVRAFF
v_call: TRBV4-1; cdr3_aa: CASSRGESGLVPQYF
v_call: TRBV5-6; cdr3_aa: CASSFSGDTEAFF
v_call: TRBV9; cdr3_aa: CASSVEGAHGYTF
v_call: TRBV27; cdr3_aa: CASSLGQGFWQPQHF
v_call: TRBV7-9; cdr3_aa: CASSLDGGNNQPQHF
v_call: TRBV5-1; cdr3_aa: CASSIAGLPTADEQFF
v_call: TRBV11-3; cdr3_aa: CASSLANTATDTQYF
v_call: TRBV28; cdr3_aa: CASSSGTVASTDTQYF
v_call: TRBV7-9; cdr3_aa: CASSLPASSYNEQFF
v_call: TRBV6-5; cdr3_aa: CASSPYSGGNTIYF
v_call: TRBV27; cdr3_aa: CASSPSAGTGRYEQYF
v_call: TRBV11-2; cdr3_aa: CASSPLYGGTEAFF
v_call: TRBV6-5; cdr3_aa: CASTTLREHLWEQYF
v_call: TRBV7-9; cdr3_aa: CASSPGVAGYGLFYEQYF
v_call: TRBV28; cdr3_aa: CASSWVRVDSYNEQFF